This T cell receptor beta chain was identified during a study of blood T cell repertoires in COVID-19. Across the whole study: Both acute and convalescent COVID-19 samples were obtained from the United States, Italy and Spain.

Germline values: CDR1 SGHKS, CDR2 YYEKEE (reference sequence). V was cut by 4 bases and J by 3 bases, with 21 bases left in between. The CDR3 covers 17 residues. Generated by immunoSEQ multiplex PCR, the TCRdb table keeps only in-frame clones and is missing some. The table lists approximately 210,000 clones, approximately 87% of them singletons. What was sequenced was peripheral blood. The chain combines TRBV5-5 with TRBJ2-3; possibly TRBD1 for D (5 bases). The TCR sequence derives from a woman aged 70-85 years with active or convalescent COVID-19. In DNA form, the CDR3 reads TGTGCCAGCAGCGACATCGACAGTCTTCCGAGGACAGATACGCAGTATTTT. This translates into CASSDIDSLPRTDTQYF.